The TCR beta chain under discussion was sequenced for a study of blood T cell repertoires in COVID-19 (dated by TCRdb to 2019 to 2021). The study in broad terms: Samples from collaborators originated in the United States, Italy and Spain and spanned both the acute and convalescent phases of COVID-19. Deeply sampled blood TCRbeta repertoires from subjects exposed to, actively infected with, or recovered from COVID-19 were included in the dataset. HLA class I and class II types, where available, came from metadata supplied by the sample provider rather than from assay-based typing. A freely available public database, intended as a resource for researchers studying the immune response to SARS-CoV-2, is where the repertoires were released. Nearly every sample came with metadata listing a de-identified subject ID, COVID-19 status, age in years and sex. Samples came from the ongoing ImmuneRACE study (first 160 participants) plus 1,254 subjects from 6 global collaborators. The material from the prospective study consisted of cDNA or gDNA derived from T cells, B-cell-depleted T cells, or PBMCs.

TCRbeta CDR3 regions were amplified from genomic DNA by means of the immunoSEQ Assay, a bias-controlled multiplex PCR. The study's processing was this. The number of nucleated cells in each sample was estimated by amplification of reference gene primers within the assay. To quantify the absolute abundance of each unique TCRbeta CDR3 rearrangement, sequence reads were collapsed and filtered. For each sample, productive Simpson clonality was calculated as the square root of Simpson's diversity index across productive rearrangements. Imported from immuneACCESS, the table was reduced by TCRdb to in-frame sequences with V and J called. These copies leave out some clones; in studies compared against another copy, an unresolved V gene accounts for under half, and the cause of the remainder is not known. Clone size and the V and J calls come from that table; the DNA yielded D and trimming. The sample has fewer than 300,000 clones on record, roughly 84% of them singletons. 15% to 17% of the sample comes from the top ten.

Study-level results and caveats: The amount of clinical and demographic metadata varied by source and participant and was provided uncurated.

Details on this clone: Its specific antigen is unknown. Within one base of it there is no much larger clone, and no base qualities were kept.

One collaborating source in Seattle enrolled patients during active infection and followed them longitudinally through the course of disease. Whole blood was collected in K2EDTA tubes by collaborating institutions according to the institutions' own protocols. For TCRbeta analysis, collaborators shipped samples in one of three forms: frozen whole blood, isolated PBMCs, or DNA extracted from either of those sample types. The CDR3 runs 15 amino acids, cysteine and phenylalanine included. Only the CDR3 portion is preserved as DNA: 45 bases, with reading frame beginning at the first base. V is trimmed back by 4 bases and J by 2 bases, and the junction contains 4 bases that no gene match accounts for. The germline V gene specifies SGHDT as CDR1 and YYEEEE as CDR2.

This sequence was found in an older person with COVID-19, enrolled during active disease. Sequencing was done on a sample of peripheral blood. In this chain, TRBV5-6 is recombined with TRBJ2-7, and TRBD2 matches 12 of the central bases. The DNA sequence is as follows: TGTGCCAGCAGCCTTGGACTAGCGGGGACCTACGAGCAGTACTTC. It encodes CASSLGLAGTYEQYF.